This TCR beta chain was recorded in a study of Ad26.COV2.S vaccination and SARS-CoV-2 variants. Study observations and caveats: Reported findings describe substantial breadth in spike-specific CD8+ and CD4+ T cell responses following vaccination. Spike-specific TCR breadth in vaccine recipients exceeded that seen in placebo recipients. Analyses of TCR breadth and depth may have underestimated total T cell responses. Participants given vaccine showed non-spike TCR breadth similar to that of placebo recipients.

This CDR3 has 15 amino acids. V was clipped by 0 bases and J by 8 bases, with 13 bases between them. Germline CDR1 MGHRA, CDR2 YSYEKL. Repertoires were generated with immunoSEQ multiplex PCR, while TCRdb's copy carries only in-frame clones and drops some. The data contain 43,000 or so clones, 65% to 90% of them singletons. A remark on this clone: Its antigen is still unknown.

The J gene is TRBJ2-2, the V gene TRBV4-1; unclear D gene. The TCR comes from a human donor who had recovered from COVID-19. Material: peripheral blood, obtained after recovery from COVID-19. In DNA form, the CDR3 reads TGCGCCAGCAGCCAAGATCCTCCTTTGGATGGGGAGCTGTTTTTT. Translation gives CASSQDPPLDGELFF.